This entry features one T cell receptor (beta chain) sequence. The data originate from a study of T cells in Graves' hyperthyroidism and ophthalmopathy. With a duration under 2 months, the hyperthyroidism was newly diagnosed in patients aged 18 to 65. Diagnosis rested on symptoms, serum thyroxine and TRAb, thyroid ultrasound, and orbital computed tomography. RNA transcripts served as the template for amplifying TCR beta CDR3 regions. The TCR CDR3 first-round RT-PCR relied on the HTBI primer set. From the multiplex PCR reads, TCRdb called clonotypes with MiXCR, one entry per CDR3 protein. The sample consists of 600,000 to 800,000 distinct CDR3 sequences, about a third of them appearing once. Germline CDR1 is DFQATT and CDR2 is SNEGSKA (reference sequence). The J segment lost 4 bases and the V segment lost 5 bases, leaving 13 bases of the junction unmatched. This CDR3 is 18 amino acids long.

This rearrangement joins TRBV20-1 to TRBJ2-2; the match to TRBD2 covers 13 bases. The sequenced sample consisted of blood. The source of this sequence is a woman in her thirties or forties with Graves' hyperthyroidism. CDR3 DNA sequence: TGCAGTGCTCACCCACTACTAGCGGGAGGGCCGGGCACCGGGGAGCTGTTTTTT. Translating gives CSAHPLLAGGPGTGELFF.